This TCR beta chain was recorded in a study of T cell responses to AZD1222 COVID-19 vaccine (dated by TCRdb to the early 2020s). About the full investigation: A total of about 230 trial participants underwent TCR sequencing, of whom 200 to 220 received two doses of AZD1222 and some 25 received two doses of the MenACWY control vaccine. Enrollment into the trials was organized by age into subgroups of 18-55, 56-69 and 70-plus years, and those subgroups contained approximately 150, 30 and 60 TCR-sequenced participants, respectively. Findings and caveats that apply to the study as a whole: Participants were mostly white British, with more females than males. The authors suggested clonal diversity may have been underestimated. A significant rise in spike-specific TCR breadth and depth was observed after two AZD1222 doses relative to day 0 and relative to MenACWY recipients. CD4 TCRs associated with the vaccine covered the entire spike protein, and the dominant responses were in regions 160-218 and 743-854. Because no samples from the day 14 peak response were available, repertoires could be characterized only after the peak T cell response. Nearly half of unique spike-specific TCRs reportedly recognized epitopes outside regions mutated in the B.1.351 and B.1.1.7 variants. Conclusions about previously exposed vaccinees are limited because only a handful of AZD1222 recipients were SARS-CoV-2 seropositive at baseline. In the small 56-69-year group, the increase in depth fell short of significance, most likely because of low power.

This specimen's time point label, interpreted: about 28 days (+/-7) after the second vaccine dose. AZD1222 recipients whose second dose came at about 4 weeks and those whose second dose came at about 12 weeks were combined into one group, since spike-specific TCR depth and breadth did not differ between the two schedules. Samples from vaccinated people were obtained from the UK trials COV001 and COV002, which included a single-blind randomized controlled phase 2/3 trial of AZD1222 (ChAdOx1 nCoV-19) in healthy adults. For TCRbeta chain sequencing, PBMC samples from trial participants were taken at day 0 and at day 28 after the second dose. Taken from cysteine to phenylalanine, the CDR3 has 13 residues. Solely the CDR3 DNA is kept, with 39 bases framed from the first base. V gives up 4 bases and J gives up 5 bases, and the segment between their germline ends measures 9 bases. As concerns this clone: Its recognized antigen is unknown. The input lacks base qualities; no much larger clone sits a single base away.

The CDR3 regions of human TCRbeta chains were analyzed by immunosequencing. Turning to the authors' computational methods: Repertoire TCRs were checked for matches against a reference library of SARS-CoV-2-specific TCRs that had been generated using the MIRA antigen-specificity platform. Breadth was defined as the fraction of unique TCRs that were SARS-CoV-2-associated. Depth was defined as the fraction of total T cells that were SARS-CoV-2-associated. Using the MIRA data, every spike-specific TCR was mapped to the spike region that the TCR reacted to and assigned to either a CD4 or a CD8 class. Log10-transformed breadth and depth values were compared by one-way ANOVA with Sidak's multiple comparisons tests. TCRdb took over this immuneACCESS table, retaining in-frame rearrangements with V and J assigned. Such tables are incomplete; in checked studies, under half of the missing clones stem from an unresolved V gene, and the remainder is unexplained. The DNA gave D and trimming, while V, J and clone size come from that table. For this sample the table gives more than 150,000 clones, of which nearly 95% were detected only once. Roughly 2% of the sample belongs to the ten largest clones.

This specimen was peripheral blood, taken 28 days after the second AZD1222 dose. This receptor was obtained from an adult who received the AZD1222 COVID-19 vaccine. Recombination joined TRBV12-3 or TRBV12-4 with TRBJ1-5; TRBD1 is perhaps the D gene, given 5 matching bases. In nucleotides, the sequence is TGTGCCAGCAGTTCCCAACAGGATCAGCCCCAGCATTTT. The resulting protein is CASSSQQDQPQHF.